This record looks at one T cell receptor beta chain sequence and its context. Its antigen is currently unknown. This specimen belongs to a study of spatial heterogeneity in lung cancer. Study-wide context: Each unique TCR and UMI combination was seen more than ten times on average in raw reads.

Study-level findings and limits: Whereas they appeared in blood less at follow-up, ubiquitous expanded tumor TCRs appeared there more at resection.

TCRdb re-called the 5' RACE reads through MiXCR, storing one row per CDR3 protein. There are thousands of distinct CDR3 sequences in the sample; roughly a tenth occur only once, and roughly 46% lies in the top ten. Germline V gene lookup returns CDR1 DFQATT and CDR2 SNEGSKA (reference sequence). This CDR3 has 19 amino acids. The V gene lost 3 bases and the J gene lost 0 bases, with 21 bases spanning the gap. Time point specified: sample taken at primary tumor resection. Unsorted tumor, nontumor lung tissue or cryopreserved PBMC supplied the whole RNA. Donors were roughly 70 untreated early-stage non-small cell lung cancer patients.

The clonotype was recovered from a male donor with early-stage non-small cell lung cancer. The chain combines TRBV20-1 with TRBJ1-6; tentatively, D is TRBD1 (6 bases). Sequencing used PBMCs, obtained at surgery. The CDR3 loop is CSARHDRTDPSSYNSPLHF. CDR3 nucleotides: TGCAGTGCTAGGCATGACAGGACAGACCCGAGCTCCTATAATTCACCCCTCCACTTT.